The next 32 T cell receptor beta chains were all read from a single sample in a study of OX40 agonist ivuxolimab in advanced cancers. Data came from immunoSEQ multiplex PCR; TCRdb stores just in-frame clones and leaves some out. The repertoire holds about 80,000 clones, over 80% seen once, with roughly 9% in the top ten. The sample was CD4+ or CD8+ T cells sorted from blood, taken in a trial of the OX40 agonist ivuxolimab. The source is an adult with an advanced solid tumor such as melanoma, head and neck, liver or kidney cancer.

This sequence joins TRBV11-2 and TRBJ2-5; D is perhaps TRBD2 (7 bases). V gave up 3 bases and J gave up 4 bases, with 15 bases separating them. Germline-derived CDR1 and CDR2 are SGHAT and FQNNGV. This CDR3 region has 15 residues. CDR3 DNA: TGTGCCAGCAGCTTCGGCGGGGGCTGGGGAGAGACCCAGTACTTC. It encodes CASSFGGGWGETQYF.

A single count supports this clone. For the CDR3, the DNA is TGTGCCAGCAGCACCTACAGGGGAGGCTCACCCCTCCACTTT. Amino acid sequence: CASSTYRGGSPLHF. V is TRBV5-5 and J is TRBJ1-6; TRBD1 agrees at 7 bases. Germline trimming cut 4 bases from V and 10 bases from J; bases unmatched to any gene: 8. CDR3 size: 14 residues. Germline CDR1 is SGHKS and CDR2 is YYEKEE (reference sequence).

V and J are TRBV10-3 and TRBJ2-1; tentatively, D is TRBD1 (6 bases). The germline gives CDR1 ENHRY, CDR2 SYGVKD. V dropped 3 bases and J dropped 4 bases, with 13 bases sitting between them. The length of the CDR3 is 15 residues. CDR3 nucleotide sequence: TGTGCCATCAGTGATGTGTGGGGGCGATACAATGAGCAGTTCTTC. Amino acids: CAISDVWGRYNEQFF.

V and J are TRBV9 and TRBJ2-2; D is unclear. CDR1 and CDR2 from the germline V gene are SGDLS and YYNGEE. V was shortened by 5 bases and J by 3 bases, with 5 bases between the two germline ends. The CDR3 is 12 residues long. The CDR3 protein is CASSYYTGELFF. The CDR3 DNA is TGTGCCAGCAGTTATTACACCGGGGAGCTGTTTTTT.

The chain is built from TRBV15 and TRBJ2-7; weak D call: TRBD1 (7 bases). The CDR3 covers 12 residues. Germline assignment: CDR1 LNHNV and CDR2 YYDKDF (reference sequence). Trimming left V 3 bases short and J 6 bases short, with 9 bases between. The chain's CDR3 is CATSRQGGEQYF. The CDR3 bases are TGTGCCACCAGCAGGCAGGGGGGCGAGCAGTACTTC.

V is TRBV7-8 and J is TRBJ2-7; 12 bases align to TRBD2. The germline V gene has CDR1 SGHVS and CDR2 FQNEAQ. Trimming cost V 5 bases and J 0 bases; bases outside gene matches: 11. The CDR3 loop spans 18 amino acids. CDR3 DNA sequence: TGTGCCAGCAGCGCAGGACTAGCGGGGCCCCCGCGCTCCTACGAGCAGTACTTC. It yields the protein CASSAGLAGPPRSYEQYF. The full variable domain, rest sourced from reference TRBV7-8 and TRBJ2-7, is GAGVSQSPRYKVAKRGQDVALRCDPISGHVSLFWYQQALGQGPEFLTYFQNEAQLDKSGLPSDRFFAERPEGSVSTLKIQRTQQEDSAVYLCASSAGLAGPPRSYEQYFGPGTRLTVT.

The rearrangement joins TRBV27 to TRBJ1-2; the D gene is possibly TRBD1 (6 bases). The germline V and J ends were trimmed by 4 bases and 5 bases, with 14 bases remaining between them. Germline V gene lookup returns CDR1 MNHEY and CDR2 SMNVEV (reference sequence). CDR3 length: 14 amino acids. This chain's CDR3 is CASSYGGAAYGYTF. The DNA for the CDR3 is TGTGCCAGCAGTTACGGGGGGGCGGCGTATGGCTACACCTTC.

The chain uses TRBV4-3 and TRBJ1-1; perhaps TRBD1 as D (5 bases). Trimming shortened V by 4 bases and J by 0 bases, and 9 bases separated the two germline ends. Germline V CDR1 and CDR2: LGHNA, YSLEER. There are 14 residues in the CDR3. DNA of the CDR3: TGCGCCAGCAGCCCCAGGGATATGAACACTGAAGCTTTCTTT. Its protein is CASSPRDMNTEAFF.

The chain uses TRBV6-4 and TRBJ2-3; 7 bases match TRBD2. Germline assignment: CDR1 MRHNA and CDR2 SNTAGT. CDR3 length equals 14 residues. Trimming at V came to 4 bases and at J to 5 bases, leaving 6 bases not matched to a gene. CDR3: CASSARGGEDTQYF. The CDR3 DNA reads TGTGCCAGCAGTGCCCGTGGGGGGGAAGATACGCAGTATTTT.

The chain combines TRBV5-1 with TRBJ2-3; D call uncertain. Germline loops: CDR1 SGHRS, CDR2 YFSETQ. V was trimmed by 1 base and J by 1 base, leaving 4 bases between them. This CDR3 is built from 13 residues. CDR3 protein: CASSLHGTDTQYF. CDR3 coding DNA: TGCGCCAGCAGCTTGCACGGCACAGATACGCAGTATTTT.

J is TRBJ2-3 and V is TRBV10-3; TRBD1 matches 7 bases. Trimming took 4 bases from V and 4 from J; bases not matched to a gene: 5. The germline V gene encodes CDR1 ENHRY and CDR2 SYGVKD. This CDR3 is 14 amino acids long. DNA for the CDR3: TGTGCCATCAGTGGGGGGACAGTCCCAGATACGCAGTATTTT. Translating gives CAISGGTVPDTQYF.

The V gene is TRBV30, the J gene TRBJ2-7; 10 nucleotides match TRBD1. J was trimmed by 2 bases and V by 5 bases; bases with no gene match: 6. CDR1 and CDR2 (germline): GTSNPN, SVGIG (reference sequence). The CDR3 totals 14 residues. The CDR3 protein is CAWGTGTGAYEQYF. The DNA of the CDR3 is TGTGCCTGGGGGACCGGGACAGGGGCCTACGAGCAGTACTTC.

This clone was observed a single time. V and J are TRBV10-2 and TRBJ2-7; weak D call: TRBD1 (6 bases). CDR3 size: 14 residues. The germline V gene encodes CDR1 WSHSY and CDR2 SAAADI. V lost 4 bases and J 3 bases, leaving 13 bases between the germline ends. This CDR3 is CASSATGALYEQYF. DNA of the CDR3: TGCGCCAGCAGTGCGACAGGAGCACTCTACGAGCAGTACTTC.

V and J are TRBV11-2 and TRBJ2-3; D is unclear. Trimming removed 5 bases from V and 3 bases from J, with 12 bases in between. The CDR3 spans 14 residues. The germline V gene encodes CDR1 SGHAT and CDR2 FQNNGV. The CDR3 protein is CASSHWAGTDTQYF. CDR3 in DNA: TGTGCCAGCAGCCACTGGGCTGGAACAGATACGCAGTATTTT.

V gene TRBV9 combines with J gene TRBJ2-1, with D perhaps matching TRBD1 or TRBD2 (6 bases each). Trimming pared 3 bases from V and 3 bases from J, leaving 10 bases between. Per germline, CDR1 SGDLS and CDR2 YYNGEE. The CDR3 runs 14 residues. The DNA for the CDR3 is TGTGCCAGCAGCGGGGGGGCAGTCTACAATGAGCAGTTCTTC. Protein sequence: CASSGGAVYNEQFF.

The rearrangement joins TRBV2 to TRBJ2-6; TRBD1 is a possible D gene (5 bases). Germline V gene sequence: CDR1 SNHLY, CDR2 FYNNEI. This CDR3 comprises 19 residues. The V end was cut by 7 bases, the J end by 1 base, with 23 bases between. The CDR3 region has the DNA TGTGCCAGCAAGGAGTCATCAGGGATTGGTCTTTCTGGGGCCAACGTCCTGACTTTC. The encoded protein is CASKESSGIGLSGANVLTF.

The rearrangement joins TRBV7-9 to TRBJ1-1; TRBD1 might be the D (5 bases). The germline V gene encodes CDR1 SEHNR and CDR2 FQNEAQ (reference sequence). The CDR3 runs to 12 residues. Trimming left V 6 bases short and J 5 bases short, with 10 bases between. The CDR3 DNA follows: TGTGCCAGCAGGCTTGGGGGGACTGAAGCTTTCTTT. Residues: CASRLGGTEAFF.

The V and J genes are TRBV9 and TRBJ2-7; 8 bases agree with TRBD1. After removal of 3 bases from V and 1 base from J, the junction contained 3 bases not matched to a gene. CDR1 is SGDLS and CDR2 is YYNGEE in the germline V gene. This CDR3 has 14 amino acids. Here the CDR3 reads CASSGQGLSYEQYF. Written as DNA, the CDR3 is TGTGCCAGCAGCGGACAGGGGCTTTCCTACGAGCAGTACTTC.

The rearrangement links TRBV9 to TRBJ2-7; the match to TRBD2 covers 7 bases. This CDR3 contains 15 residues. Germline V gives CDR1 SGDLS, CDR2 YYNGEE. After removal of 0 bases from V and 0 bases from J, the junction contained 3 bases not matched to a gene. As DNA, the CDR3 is TGTGCCAGCAGCGTAGCCGGGGGGAGCTCCTACGAGCAGTACTTC. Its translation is CASSVAGGSSYEQYF.

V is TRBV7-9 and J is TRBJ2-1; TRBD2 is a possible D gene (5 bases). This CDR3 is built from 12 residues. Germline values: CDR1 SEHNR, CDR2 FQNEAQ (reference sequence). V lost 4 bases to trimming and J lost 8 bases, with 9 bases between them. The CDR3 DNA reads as TGTGCCAGCAGCTACCCAGCGGATGAGCAGTTCTTC. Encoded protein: CASSYPADEQFF.

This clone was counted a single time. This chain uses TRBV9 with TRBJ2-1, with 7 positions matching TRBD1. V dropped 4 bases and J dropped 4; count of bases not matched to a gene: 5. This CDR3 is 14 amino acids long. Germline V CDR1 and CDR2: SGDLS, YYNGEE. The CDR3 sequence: CASSFGTEYNEQFF. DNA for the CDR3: TGTGCCAGCAGCTTCGGGACAGAATACAATGAGCAGTTCTTC.

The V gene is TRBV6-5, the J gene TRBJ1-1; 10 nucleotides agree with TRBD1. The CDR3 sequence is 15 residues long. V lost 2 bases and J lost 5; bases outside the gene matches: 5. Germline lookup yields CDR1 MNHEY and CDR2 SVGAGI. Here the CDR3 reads CASSYGTGAGTEAFF. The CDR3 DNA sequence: TGTGCCAGCAGTTACGGGACAGGGGCCGGGACTGAAGCTTTCTTT.

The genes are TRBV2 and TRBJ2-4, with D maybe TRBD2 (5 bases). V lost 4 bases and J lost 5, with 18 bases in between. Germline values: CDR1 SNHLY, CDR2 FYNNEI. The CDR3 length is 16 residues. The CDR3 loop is CASSALGRTDENIQYF. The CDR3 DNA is TGTGCCAGCAGTGCGTTGGGTCGGACTGATGAAAACATTCAGTACTTC. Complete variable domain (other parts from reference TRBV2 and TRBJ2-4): EPEVTQTPSHQVTQMGQEVILRCVPISNHLYFYWYRQILGQKVEFLVSFYNNEISEKSEIFDDQFSVERPDGSNFTLKIRSTKLEDSAMYFCASSALGRTDENIQYFGAGTRLSVL.

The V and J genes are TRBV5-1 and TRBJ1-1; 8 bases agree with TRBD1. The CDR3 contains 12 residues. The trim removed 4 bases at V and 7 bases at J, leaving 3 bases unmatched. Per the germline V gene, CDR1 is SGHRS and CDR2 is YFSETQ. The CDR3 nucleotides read TGCGCCAGCAGCCCTGGGACAGGTGAAGCTTTCTTT. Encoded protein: CASSPGTGEAFF.

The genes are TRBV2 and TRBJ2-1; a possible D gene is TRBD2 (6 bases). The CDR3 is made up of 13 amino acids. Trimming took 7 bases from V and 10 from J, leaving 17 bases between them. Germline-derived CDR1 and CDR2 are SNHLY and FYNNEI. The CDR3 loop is CASTFIDGGEQFF. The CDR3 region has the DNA TGTGCCAGCACCTTTATCGACGGAGGGGAGCAGTTCTTC.

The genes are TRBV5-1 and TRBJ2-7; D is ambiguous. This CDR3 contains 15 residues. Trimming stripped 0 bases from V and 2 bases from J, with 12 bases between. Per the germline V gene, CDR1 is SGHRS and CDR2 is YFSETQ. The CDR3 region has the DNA TGCGCCAGCAGCTTGGGTGGGCCACCGACCTACGAGCAGTACTTC. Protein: CASSLGGPPTYEQYF.

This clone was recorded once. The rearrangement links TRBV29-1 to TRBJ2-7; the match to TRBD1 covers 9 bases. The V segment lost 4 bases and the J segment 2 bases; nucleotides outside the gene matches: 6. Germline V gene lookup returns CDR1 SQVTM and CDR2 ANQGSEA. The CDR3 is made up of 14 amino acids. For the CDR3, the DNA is TGCAGCGTTGTGGGGGACAGGGAGACCTACGAGCAGTACTTC. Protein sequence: CSVVGDRETYEQYF.

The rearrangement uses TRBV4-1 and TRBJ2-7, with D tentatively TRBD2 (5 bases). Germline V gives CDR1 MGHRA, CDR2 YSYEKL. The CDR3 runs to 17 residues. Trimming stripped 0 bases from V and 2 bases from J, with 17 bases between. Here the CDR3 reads CASSQDGAGEIPYEQYF. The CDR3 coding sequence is TGCGCCAGCAGCCAAGATGGTGCCGGGGAGATCCCCTACGAGCAGTACTTC.

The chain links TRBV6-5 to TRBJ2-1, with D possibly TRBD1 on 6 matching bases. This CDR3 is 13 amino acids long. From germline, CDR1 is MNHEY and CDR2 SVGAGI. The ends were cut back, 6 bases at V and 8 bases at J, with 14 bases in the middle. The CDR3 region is CASRGRGSYEQFF. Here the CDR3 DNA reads TGTGCCAGCAGAGGCAGGGGATCCTATGAGCAGTTCTTC.

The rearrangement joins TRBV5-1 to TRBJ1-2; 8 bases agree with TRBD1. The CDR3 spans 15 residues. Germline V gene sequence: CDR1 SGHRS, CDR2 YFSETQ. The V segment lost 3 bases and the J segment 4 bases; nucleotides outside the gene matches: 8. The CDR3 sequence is CASSSWTGTGYGYTF. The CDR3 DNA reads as TGCGCCAGCAGCTCCTGGACAGGGACGGGCTATGGCTACACCTTC.

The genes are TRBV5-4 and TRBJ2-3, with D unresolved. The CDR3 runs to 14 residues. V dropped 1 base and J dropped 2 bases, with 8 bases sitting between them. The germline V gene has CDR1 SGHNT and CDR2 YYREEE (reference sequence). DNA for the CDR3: TGTGCCAGCAGCTTGATAACTAACACAGATACGCAGTATTTT. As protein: CASSLITNTDTQYF.

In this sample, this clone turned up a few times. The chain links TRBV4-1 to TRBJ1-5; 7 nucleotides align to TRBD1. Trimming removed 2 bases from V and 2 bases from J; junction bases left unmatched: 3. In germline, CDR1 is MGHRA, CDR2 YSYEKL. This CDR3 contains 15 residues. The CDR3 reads CASSQTGEGNQPQHF. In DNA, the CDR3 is TGCGCCAGCAGCCAAACAGGGGAGGGCAATCAGCCCCAGCATTTT.